This T cell receptor (beta chain) derives from a study of blood T cell repertoires in COVID-19. Background on the study: The United States, Italy and Spain provided the acute and convalescent COVID-19 samples. Sample material is recorded as cDNA or gDNA derived from T cells, B-cell-depleted T cells, or PBMCs.

Deletions cut 6 bases from V and 2 bases from J, with 4 bases between. The CDR3 is made up of 10 amino acids. Germline CDR1 and CDR2: DFQATT and SNEGSKA (reference sequence). Authors' data handling: Scientists estimated how many nucleated cells there were by amplifying reference gene primers. Sequencing was performed with immunoSEQ multiplex PCR; in TCRdb, only in-frame clones are kept and a portion is missing. V and J calls and clone size are given by that table; D and trimming were obtained from the DNA. The sample consists of 90,000 to 150,000 clones, around 90% of them appearing once. A single count supports this clone.

Sequencing was performed on peripheral blood. The receptor was derived from a woman aged 45 to 65 with active or convalescent COVID-19. The chain uses TRBV20-1 and TRBJ1-2; no definite D call. CDR3: CSAYNYGYTF. The CDR3 DNA reads as TGCAGTGCCTACAACTATGGCTACACCTTC.